The clone carrying this T cell receptor beta chain was seen a few times. Each CDR3 protein gets one entry after TCRdb re-called the 5' RACE reads with MiXCR. The table includes roughly 720,000 distinct CDR3 sequences, about 20% detected once. These data originate in a study of identical twins. V gave up 1 base and J gave up 6 bases, with 16 bases separating them. Germline V CDR1 and CDR2: LNHNV, YYDKDF (reference sequence). This CDR3 contains 16 residues. The same sample was also studied in work on T cells expressing NK-cell markers.

The sequenced sample consisted of PBMCs. The TCR sequence derives from a woman between 18 and 30 years old in good health. The genes are TRBV15 and TRBJ2-1; TRBD2 is a possible D gene (5 bases). CDR3 in amino acids: CATSRVKTKFINEQFF. CDR3 DNA: TGTGCCACCAGCAGAGTTAAGACTAAGTTCATCAATGAGCAGTTCTTC.